The T cell receptor beta chain under discussion was sequenced for a study of T cell responses to AZD1222 COVID-19 vaccine. Only in-frame clones appear in the TCRdb table, and some are missing; sequencing was by immunoSEQ multiplex PCR. The table includes tens of thousands of clones, over 60% detected once. CDR1 and CDR2 (germline): GTSNPN, SVGIG (reference sequence). V dropped 0 bases and J dropped 6 bases, with 15 bases sitting between them. The CDR3 contains 15 residues. The chain carries TRBV30 and TRBJ2-1; no definite D call. The specimen comprised peripheral blood, sampled on day 0 of AZD1222 vaccination. This receptor was identified in an adult in good health. The CDR3 protein is CAWSVLRVASNEQFF. CDR3 sequence (DNA): TGTGCCTGGAGTGTACTGCGTGTTGCGAGCAATGAGCAGTTCTTC.